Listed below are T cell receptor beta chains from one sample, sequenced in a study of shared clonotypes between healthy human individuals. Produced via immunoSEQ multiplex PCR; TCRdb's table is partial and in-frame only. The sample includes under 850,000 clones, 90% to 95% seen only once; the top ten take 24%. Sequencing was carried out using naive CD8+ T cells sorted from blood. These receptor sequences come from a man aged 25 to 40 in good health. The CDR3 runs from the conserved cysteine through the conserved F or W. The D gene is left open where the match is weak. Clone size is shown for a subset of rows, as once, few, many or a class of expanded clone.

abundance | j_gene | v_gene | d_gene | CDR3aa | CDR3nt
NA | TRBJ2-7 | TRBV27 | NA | CASSPISSGGAYEQYF | TGTGCCAGCAGCCCTATATCCAGCGGAGGAGCCTACGAGCAGTACTTC
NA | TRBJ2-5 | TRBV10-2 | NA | CASSESGVRGGKETQYF | TGCGCCAGCAGTGAGTCAGGCGTCAGAGGGGGAAAAGAGACCCAGTACTTC
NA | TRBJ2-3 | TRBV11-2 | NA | CASSLRPGYTDTQYF | TGTGCCAGCAGCTTACGTCCGGGGTACACAGATACGCAGTATTTT
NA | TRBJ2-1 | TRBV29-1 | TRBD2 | CSVVGVSGAYNEQFF | TGCAGCGTTGTAGGGGTTAGCGGGGCCTACAATGAGCAGTTCTTC
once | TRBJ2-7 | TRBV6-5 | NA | CASSLLSGGSSYEQYF | TGTGCCAGCAGTTTACTTTCGGGTGGCAGCTCCTACGAGCAGTACTTC
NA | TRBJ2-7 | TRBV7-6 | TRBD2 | CASSFGGAGELYEQYF | TGTGCCAGCAGCTTCGGGGGGGCGGGTGAGCTTTACGAGCAGTACTTC
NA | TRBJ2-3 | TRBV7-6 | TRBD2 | CASSRTLAGYTDTQYF | TGTGCCAGCAGCCGTACACTAGCGGGATACACAGATACGCAGTATTTT
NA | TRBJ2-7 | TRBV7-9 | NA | CASSSGSSYEQYF | TGTGCCAGCAGCTCGGGCAGCTCCTACGAGCAGTACTTC
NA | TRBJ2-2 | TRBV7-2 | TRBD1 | CASSSSRDRVGGELFF | TGTGCCAGCAGCTCGTCCCGGGACAGGGTAGGCGGGGAGCTGTTTTTT
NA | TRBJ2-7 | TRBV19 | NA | CASSIWRDSSYEQYF | TGTGCCAGTAGTATTTGGAGGGACTCCTCCTACGAGCAGTACTTC
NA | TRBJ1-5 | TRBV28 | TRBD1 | CASSLRDRGYQPQHF | TGTGCCAGCAGTTTACGGGACAGGGGCTATCAGCCCCAGCATTTT
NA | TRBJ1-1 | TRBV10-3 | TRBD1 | CAISEPHTGVDTEAFF | TGTGCCATCAGTGAGCCCCATACAGGGGTGGACACTGAAGCTTTCTTT
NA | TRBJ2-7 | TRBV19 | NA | CASSPMSTGIYEQYF | TGTGCCAGTAGCCCCATGAGTACAGGGATCTACGAGCAGTACTTC
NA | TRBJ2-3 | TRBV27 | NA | CATSLSTGLDTDTQYF | TGTGCCACTTCGCTTTCCACAGGGCTCGACACAGATACGCAGTATTTT
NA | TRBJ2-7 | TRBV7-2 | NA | CASSLWSGNYEQYF | TGTGCCAGCAGCTTATGGTCAGGGAACTACGAGCAGTACTTC
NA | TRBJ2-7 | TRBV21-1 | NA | CASSLRTGGNDSYEQYF | TGTGCCAGCAGCTTACGAACAGGGGGCAACGACTCCTACGAGCAGTACTTC
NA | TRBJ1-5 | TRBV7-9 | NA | CASSSNGHPSNHPQHF | TGTGCCAGCAGCTCTAACGGACATCCTAGCAATCATCCCCAGCATTTT
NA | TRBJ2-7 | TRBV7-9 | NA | CASSPEGEGLGYEQYF | TGTGCCAGCAGCCCCGAGGGTGAAGGCTTAGGGTACGAGCAGTACTTC
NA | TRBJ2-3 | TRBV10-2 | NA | CASSDTSSDTQYF | TGCGCCAGCAGTGACACTAGTTCAGATACGCAGTATTTT
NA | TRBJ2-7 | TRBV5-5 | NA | CASSPVAISSYEQYF | TGTGCCAGCAGCCCAGTAGCGATAAGCTCCTACGAGCAGTACTTC